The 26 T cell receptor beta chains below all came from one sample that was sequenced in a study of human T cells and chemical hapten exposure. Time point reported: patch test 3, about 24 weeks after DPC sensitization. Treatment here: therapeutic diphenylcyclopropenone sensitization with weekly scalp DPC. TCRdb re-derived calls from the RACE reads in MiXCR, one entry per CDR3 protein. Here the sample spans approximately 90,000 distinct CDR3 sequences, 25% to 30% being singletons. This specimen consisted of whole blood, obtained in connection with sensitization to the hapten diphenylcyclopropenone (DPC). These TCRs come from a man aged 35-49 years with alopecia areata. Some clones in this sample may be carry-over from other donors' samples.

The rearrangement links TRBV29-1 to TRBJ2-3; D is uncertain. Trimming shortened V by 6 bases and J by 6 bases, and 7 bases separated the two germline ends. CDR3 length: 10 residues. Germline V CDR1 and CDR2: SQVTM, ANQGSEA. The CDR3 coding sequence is TGCAGCGTCGGTTGGGATACGCAGTATTTT. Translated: CSVGWDTQYF.

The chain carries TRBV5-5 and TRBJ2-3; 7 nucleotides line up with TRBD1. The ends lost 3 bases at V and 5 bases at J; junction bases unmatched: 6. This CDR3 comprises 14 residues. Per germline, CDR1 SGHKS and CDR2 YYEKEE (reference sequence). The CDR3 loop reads CASSYRQGVDTQYF. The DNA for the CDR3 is TGTGCCAGCAGCTATCGACAGGGAGTAGATACGCAGTATTTT.

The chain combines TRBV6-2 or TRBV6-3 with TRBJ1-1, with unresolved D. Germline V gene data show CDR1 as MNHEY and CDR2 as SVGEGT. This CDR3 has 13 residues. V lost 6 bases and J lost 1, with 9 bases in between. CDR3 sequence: CASRPSSNTEAFF. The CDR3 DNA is TGTGCCAGCAGACCGTCGTCGAACACTGAAGCTTTCTTT.

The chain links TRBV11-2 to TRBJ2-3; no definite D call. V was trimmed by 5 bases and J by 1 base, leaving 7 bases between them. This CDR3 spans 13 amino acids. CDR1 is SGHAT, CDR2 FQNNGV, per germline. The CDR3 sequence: CASSPSGTDTQYF. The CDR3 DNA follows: TGTGCCAGCAGCCCCTCCGGCACAGATACGCAGTATTTT.

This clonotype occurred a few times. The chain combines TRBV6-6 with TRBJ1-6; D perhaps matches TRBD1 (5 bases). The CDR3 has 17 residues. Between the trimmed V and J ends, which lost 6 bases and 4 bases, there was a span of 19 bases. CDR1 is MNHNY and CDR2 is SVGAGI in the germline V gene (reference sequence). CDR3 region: CASRTLGQAHYNSPLHF. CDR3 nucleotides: TGTGCCAGCAGGACCCTCGGACAAGCTCATTATAATTCACCCCTCCACTTT.

The CDR3 sequence: CASSSHLSGAGYGYTF. For the CDR3, the DNA is TGTGCCAGCAGCTCCCACCTATCAGGGGCCGGCTATGGCTACACCTTC. The chain joins TRBV7-8 to TRBJ1-2, with D perhaps matching TRBD1 (6 bases). Trimming took off 4 bases at V and 4 bases at J, with 19 bases between the two ends. Germline CDR1 reads SGHVS; CDR2 reads FQNEAQ. This CDR3 has 16 amino acids.

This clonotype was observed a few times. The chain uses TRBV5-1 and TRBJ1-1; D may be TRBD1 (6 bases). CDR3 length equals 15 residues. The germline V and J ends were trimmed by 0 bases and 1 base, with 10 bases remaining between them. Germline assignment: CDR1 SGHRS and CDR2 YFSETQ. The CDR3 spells CASSLGGARNTEAFF. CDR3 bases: TGCGCCAGCAGCTTGGGGGGGGCTCGGAACACTGAAGCTTTCTTT.

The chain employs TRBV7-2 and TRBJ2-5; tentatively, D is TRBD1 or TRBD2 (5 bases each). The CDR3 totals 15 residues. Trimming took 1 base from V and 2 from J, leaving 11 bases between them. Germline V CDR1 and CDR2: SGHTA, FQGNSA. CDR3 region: CASSLVRGRQETQYF. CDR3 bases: TGTGCCAGCAGCTTAGTTAGGGGACGGCAAGAGACCCAGTACTTC.

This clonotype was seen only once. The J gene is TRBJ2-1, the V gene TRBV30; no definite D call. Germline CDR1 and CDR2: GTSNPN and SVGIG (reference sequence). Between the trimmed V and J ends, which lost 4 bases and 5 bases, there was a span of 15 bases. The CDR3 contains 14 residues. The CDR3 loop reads CAWKESIAHNEQFF. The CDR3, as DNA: TGTGCCTGGAAGGAGTCAATCGCGCACAATGAGCAGTTCTTC.

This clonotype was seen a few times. The CDR3 DNA is TGTGCCAGCAGTGCCAGGAAGCAGTACTTC. Protein: CASSARKQYF. This chain joins TRBV28 and TRBJ2-7, with no clear D. There are 10 residues in the CDR3. V was shortened by 5 bases and J by 8 bases, with 7 bases between the two germline ends. Germline V gene data show CDR1 as MDHEN and CDR2 as SYDVKM.

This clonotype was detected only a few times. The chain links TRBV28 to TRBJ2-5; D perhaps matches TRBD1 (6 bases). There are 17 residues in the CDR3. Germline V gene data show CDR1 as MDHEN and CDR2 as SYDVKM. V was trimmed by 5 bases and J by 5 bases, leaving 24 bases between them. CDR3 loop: CASSLPTGQFDTETQYF. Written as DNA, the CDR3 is TGTGCCAGCAGTCTACCGACCGGACAGTTTGACACGGAGACCCAGTACTTC.

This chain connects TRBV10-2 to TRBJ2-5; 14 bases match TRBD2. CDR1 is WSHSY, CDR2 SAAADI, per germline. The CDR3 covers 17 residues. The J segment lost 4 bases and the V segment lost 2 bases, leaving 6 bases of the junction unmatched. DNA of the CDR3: TGCGCCAGCAGTGAGGTTAAGACTAGCGGGAGGGGAGAGACCCAGTACTTC. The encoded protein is CASSEVKTSGRGETQYF.

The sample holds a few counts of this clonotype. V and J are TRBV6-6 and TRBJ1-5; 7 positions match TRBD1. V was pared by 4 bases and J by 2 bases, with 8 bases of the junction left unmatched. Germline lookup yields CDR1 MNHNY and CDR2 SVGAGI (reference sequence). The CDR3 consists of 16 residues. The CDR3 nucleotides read TGTGCCAGCAGTTCCACCGACAGGGCTGGCAATCAGCCCCAGCATTTT. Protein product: CASSSTDRAGNQPQHF.

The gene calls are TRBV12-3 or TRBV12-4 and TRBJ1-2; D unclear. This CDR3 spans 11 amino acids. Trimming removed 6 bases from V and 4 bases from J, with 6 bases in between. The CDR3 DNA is TGTGCCAGCAGCTACAGCTATGGCTACACCTTC. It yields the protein CASSYSYGYTF.

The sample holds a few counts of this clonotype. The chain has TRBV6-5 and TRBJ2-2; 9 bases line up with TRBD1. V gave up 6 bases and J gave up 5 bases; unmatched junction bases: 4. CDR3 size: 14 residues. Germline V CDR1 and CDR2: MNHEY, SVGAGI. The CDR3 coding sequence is TGTGCCAGCAGAGGGACAGGGAAGACCGGGGAGCTGTTTTTT. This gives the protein CASRGTGKTGELFF.

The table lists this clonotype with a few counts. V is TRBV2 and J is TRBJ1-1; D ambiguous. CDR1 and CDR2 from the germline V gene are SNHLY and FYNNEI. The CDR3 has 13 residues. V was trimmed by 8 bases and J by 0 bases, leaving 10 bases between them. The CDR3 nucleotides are TGTGCCAGCGGGTGGAAAATGAACACTGAAGCTTTCTTT. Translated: CASGWKMNTEAFF.

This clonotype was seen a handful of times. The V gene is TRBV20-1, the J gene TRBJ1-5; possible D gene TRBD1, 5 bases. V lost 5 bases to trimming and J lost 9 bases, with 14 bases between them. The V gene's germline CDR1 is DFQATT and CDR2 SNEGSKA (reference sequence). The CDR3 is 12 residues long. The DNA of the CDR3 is TGCAGTGCTCCGGACACGGGGCGGCCCCAGCATTTT. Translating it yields CSAPDTGRPQHF.

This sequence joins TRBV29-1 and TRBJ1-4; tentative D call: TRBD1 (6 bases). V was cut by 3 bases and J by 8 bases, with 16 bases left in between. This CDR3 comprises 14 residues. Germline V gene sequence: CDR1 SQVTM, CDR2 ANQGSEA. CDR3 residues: CSVDQGPGGEKLFF. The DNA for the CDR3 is TGCAGCGTTGATCAGGGGCCCGGCGGGGAAAAACTGTTTTTT.

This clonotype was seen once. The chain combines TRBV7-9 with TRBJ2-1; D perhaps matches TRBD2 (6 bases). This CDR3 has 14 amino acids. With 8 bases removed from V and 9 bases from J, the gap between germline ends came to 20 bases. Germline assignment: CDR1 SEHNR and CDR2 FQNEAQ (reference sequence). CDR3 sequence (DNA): TGTGCCAGCGTCCGGGACTCCTTAACCAGTGAGCAGTTCTTC. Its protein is CASVRDSLTSEQFF.

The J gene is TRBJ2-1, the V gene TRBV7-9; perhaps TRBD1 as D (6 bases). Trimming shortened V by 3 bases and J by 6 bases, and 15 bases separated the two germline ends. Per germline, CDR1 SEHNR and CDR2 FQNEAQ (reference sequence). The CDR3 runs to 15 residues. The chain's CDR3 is CASSFEGGRGNEQFF. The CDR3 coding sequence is TGTGCCAGCAGCTTCGAAGGGGGACGAGGCAATGAGCAGTTCTTC.

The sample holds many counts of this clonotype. The CDR3 loop reads CASSPRLASYNEQFF. The CDR3 coding sequence is TGTGCCAGCTCACCAAGACTAGCGTCCTACAATGAGCAGTTCTTC. The chain employs TRBV18 and TRBJ2-1, with 8 bases that match TRBD2. V shed 2 bases and J 1 base; nucleotides not matched to a gene: 1. The germline CDR1 and CDR2 sequences are KGHSH and LQKENI. This CDR3 is built from 15 residues.

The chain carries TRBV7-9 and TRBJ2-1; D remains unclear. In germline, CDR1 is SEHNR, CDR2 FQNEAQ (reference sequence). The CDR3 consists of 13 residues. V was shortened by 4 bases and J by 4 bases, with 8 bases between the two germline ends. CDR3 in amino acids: CASSSGEYNEQFF. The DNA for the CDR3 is TGTGCCAGCAGCTCTGGAGAGTACAATGAGCAGTTCTTC.

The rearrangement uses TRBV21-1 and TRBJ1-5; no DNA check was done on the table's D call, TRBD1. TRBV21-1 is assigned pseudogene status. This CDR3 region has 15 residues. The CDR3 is CASSKTGARHQPQHF. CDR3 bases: TGTGCCAGCAGCAAAACAGGGGCCCGTCATCAGCCCCAGCATTTT.

The CDR3 region is CSARDVRHNPHEQYF. The CDR3 nucleotides read TGCAGTGCTAGAGATGTCCGACACAACCCCCACGAGCAGTACTTC. The chain couples TRBV20-1 to TRBJ2-7; D remains unclear. V shed 0 bases and J shed 5 bases, with 17 bases lying between them. This CDR3 has 15 amino acids. Looked up from germline, CDR1 is DFQATT and CDR2 is SNEGSKA (reference sequence).

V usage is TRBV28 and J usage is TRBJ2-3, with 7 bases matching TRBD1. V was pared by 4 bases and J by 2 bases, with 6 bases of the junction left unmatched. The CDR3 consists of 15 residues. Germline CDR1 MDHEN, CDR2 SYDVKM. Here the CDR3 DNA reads TGTGCCAGCAGTTCTTGGACAGGCAACACAGATACGCAGTATTTT. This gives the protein CASSSWTGNTDTQYF.

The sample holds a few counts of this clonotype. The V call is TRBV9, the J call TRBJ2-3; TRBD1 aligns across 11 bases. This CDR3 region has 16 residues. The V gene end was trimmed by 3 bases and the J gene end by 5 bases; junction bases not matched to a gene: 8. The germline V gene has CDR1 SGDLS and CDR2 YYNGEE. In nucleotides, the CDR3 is TGTGCCAGCAGCGGGGACCGGACAGGGGGCGTAGATACGCAGTATTTT. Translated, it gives CASSGDRTGGVDTQYF.